Each of the 15 T cell receptor beta chains below was sequenced from the same sample in a study of blood T cell repertoires in COVID-19. Some clones are missing from TCRdb's copy, which holds only in-frame ones; the method was immunoSEQ multiplex PCR. The table records under 250,000 clones, approximately 80% of them present only once. What was sequenced was peripheral blood. All receptors come from a man aged 40-50 years with acute or convalescent COVID-19.

This clone occurred a few times. The V and J genes are TRBV30 and TRBJ2-1; D is possibly TRBD2 (6 bases). Germline V gives CDR1 GTSNPN, CDR2 SVGIG (reference sequence). This CDR3 spans 13 amino acids. V lost 7 bases, J lost 0 bases, and 10 bases lay in between. CDR3 amino acids: CAYGSSSYNEQFF. CDR3 in DNA: TGTGCCTACGGGAGCAGCTCCTACAATGAGCAGTTCTTC.

The chain recombines TRBV7-2 with TRBJ1-2; D unclear. V was shortened by 1 base and J by 0 bases, with 12 bases between the two germline ends. The CDR3 extends over 16 amino acids. Germline V CDR1 and CDR2: SGHTA, FQGNSA. The chain's CDR3 is CASSLGVGVANYGYTF. CDR3 sequence (DNA): TGTGCCAGCAGCTTAGGGGTCGGAGTCGCTAACTATGGCTACACCTTC.

This chain joins TRBV10-3 and TRBJ2-1; 10 bases line up with TRBD1. There are 13 residues in the CDR3. V was clipped by 11 bases and J by 9 bases; unmatched bases: 10. Germline loops: CDR1 ENHRY, CDR2 SYGVKD. The CDR3 loop reads CASRQGALAEQFF. In DNA, the CDR3 is TGTGCCTCCCGACAGGGGGCGCTTGCTGAGCAGTTCTTC.

CDR3 protein: CASSIDPGRVKAEAFF. The CDR3, as DNA: TGTGCCAGTAGTATAGATCCGGGCAGGGTAAAGGCTGAAGCTTTCTTT. The chain recombines TRBV19 with TRBJ1-1; D perhaps matches TRBD1 (5 bases). This CDR3 comprises 16 residues. CDR1 is LNHDA and CDR2 is SQIVND in the germline V gene (reference sequence). V lost 0 bases and J lost 6, with 17 bases in between.

The chain carries TRBV30 and TRBJ2-2; D might be TRBD1 (5 bases). Trimming pared 0 bases from V and 6 bases from J, leaving 11 bases between. This CDR3 has 14 amino acids. The germline gives CDR1 GTSNPN, CDR2 SVGIG (reference sequence). CDR3 loop: CAWSVQAGPGELFF. Written as DNA, the CDR3 is TGTGCCTGGAGTGTACAGGCAGGGCCCGGGGAGCTGTTTTTT.

The rearrangement links TRBV12-5 to TRBJ2-1, with TRBD2 matching 13 bases. The germline CDR1 and CDR2 sequences are LGHNT and FRNRAP. The CDR3 contains 18 residues. J lost 0 bases, V lost 7 bases, and 9 bases had no gene match. CDR3 amino acids: CASALGLAGVPSYNEQFF. The DNA for the CDR3 is TGTGCTAGTGCCCTAGGACTAGCGGGAGTTCCCTCCTACAATGAGCAGTTCTTC.

The chain has TRBV19 and TRBJ1-1; possible D gene TRBD1, 6 bases. This CDR3 spans 15 amino acids. Germline V lookup: CDR1 LNHDA, CDR2 SQIVND (reference sequence). The V end lost 5 bases, the J end lost 1 base, and 14 bases lay between the germline ends. CDR3 sequence (DNA): TGTGCCAGTAGTGTCCAGGGGAGACGGAACACTGAAGCTTTCTTT. Encoded protein: CASSVQGRRNTEAFF.

The sample holds a few counts of this clone. V gene TRBV6-2 or TRBV6-3 combines with J gene TRBJ2-2, with D perhaps TRBD2 (5 bases). The V and J ends lost 5 bases and 6 bases respectively, with 10 bases between them. The CDR3 is 13 amino acids. CDR1 is MNHEY, CDR2 SVGEGT, per germline. The CDR3 DNA sequence: TGTGCCAGCAGTCGCCCCGGGGCCGGGGAGCTGTTTTTT. Translating it yields CASSRPGAGELFF.

The chain links TRBV6-5 to TRBJ2-2; 12 nucleotides align to TRBD2. There are 15 residues in the CDR3. Trimming cost V 5 bases and J 7 bases; bases outside gene matches: 5. The germline V gene has CDR1 MNHEY and CDR2 SVGAGI. CDR3 loop: CASSMTSGSGGELFF. CDR3 DNA sequence: TGTGCCAGCAGTATGACTAGCGGGAGCGGCGGGGAGCTGTTTTTT.

This chain uses TRBV7-2 with TRBJ1-4; D is unclear. This CDR3 comprises 15 residues. The germline V gene encodes CDR1 SGHTA and CDR2 FQGNSA. Trimming cost V 5 bases and J 7 bases, with 17 bases left between them. CDR3 nucleotides: TGTGCCAGCAGCCTCCACGCGGGGTCAGGTGAAAAACTGTTTTTT. Its protein is CASSLHAGSGEKLFF. Drawing the rest from reference TRBV7-2 and TRBJ1-4, the complete variable domain is GAGVSQSPSNKVTEKGKDVELRCDPISGHTALYWYRQSLGQGLEFLIYFQGNSAPDKSGLPSDRFSAERTGGSVSTLTIQRTQQEDSAVYLCASSLHAGSGEKLFFGSGTQLSVL.

In this sample, this clone turned up once. The chain joins TRBV3-1 (or the pseudogene TRBV3-2) to TRBJ1-3; D remains ambiguous. Trimming stripped 2 bases from V and 0 bases from J, with 8 bases between. CDR3 size: 15 residues. Germline lookup yields CDR1 LGHDT and CDR2 YNNKEL (reference sequence). CDR3 bases: TGTGCCAGCAGCCAACTACTCAACTCTGGAAACACCATATATTTT. This encodes CASSQLLNSGNTIYF.

The rearrangement joins TRBV7-8 to TRBJ2-7; no clear D. The CDR3 has 14 residues. From germline, CDR1 is SGHVS and CDR2 FQNEAQ. Trimming took 2 bases from V and 3 from J, leaving 11 bases between them. CDR3 protein: CASSLQKPLYEQYF. The CDR3 nucleotides read TGTGCCAGCAGCTTACAGAAACCCCTCTACGAGCAGTACTTC. The whole variable domain, filled in from reference TRBV7-8 and TRBJ2-7, reads GAGVSQSPRYKVAKRGQDVALRCDPISGHVSLFWYQQALGQGPEFLTYFQNEAQLDKSGLPSDRFFAERPEGSVSTLKIQRTQQEDSAVYLCASSLQKPLYEQYFGPGTRLTVT.

This sequence joins TRBV5-1 and TRBJ1-4; 8 bases are shared with TRBD1. Unmatched junction bases numbered 11, after V lost 5 bases and J lost 8 bases. This CDR3 comprises 15 residues. In germline, CDR1 is SGHRS, CDR2 YFSETQ. CDR3 nucleotide sequence: TGCGCCAGCAGAAGTGGACAGGGAGCAGCAGAAAAACTGTTTTTT. Protein: CASRSGQGAAEKLFF.

V gene TRBV6-5 combines with J gene TRBJ2-7, with TRBD1 as a possible D gene (7 bases). The CDR3 totals 15 residues. V was cut by 7 bases and J by 7 bases, with 23 bases left in between. Germline-derived CDR1 and CDR2 are MNHEY and SVGAGI. CDR3 residues: CASKRPGGLRQEQYF. Written as DNA, the CDR3 is TGTGCCAGCAAACGTCCAGGGGGACTGCGGCAGGAGCAGTACTTC.

This chain links TRBV27 with TRBJ1-1, with 8 bases aligning to TRBD1. CDR3 size: 16 residues. Unmatched junction bases numbered 6, after V lost 3 bases and J lost 0 bases. CDR1 and CDR2 (germline): MNHEY, SMNVEV (reference sequence). The CDR3 reads CASSFRTGRLNTEAFF. The CDR3 DNA reads as TGTGCCAGCAGTTTTAGGACAGGGAGGTTGAACACTGAAGCTTTCTTT.